A selection of T cell receptor beta chains follows, all from one sample in a study of siplizumab effects on memory and regulatory T cells. Some clones are missing from TCRdb's copy, which holds only in-frame ones; the method was immunoSEQ multiplex PCR. The sample has 100,000 or so clones, approximately 91% seen once. The sequenced sample was non-Treg CD4+ T cells sorted from blood. These receptors all come from a human donor in good health. Each CDR3 is given with its conserved first and last residue. Fields, in order: clone size, V gene, D gene, J gene, CDR3 DNA, CDR3 protein. A D gene is named only where the DNA matches it firmly. The listing skips clone size in some rows; elsewhere it reads once, few, many or a size class.

>NA|TRBV7-3|NA|TRBJ2-5
TGTGCCAGCAGCTTAACGTCGGGGACCGGTACGGAGACCCAGTACTTC
CASSLTSGTGTETQYF
>NA|TRBV21-1|NA|TRBJ2-1
TGTGCCAGCAGCAAAGCGACTAGCGGGAGGGCCAAGTACAATGAGCAGTTCTTC
CASSKATSGRAKYNEQFF
>NA|TRBV27|NA|TRBJ2-4
TGTGCCAGCAGCCTTCTGGGCGGTGGAGCCAAAAACATTCAGTACTTC
CASSLLGGGAKNIQYF
>NA|TRBV25-1|NA|TRBJ1-5
TGTGCCAGCAGTGAATTTGGAGCACCGGGCAATCAGCCCCAGCATTTT
CASSEFGAPGNQPQHF
>NA|TRBV5-1|NA|TRBJ1-4
TGCGCCAGCAGCTTGAGAGGGGTAGATGAAAAACTGTTTTTT
CASSLRGVDEKLFF
>NA|TRBV28|NA|TRBJ2-7
TGTGCCAGCAGCCTTTCTACGCGCGAGCAGTACTTC
CASSLSTREQYF
>NA|TRBV2|NA|TRBJ1-2
TGTGCCAGCAAAACCCAGGGTACTAACTATGGCTACACCTTC
CASKTQGTNYGYTF
>few|TRBV29-1|NA|TRBJ2-3
TGCAGCGCCGGTAAGATGGGGACAGATACGCAGTATTTT
CSAGKMGTDTQYF
>NA|TRBV4-3|TRBD2|TRBJ2-7
TGCGCCAGCAGCCAAGTCGTGGGAGGGGCCTACGAGCAGTACTTC
CASSQVVGGAYEQYF
>NA|TRBV6-1|NA|TRBJ2-1
TGTGCCAGCTGGCTTAGTGGGGGGCCCGCGTATGAGCAGTTCTTC
CASWLSGGPAYEQFF
>NA|TRBV5-1|TRBD1|TRBJ2-5
TGCGCCAGCAGACCACCGGGACAGCAAGAGACCCAGTACTTC
CASRPPGQQETQYF
>NA|TRBV27|NA|TRBJ1-1
TGTGCCAGCAGCAGGATGGGCAACACTGAAGCTTTCTTT
CASSRMGNTEAFF
>NA|TRBV4-1|TRBD2|TRBJ2-1
TGCGCCAGCAGCCAACCCCCCAGCGGGAAGTCCTACAATGAGCAGTTCTTC
CASSQPPSGKSYNEQFF
>NA|TRBV9|NA|TRBJ1-3
TGTGCCAGCAGCGTAGTCCCCCCGAGGGCCATATATTTT
CASSVVPPRAIYF
>NA|TRBV19|NA|TRBJ2-4
TGTGCCAGTACCCCTGAGACCAGCGAAGTTGACATTCAGTACTTC
CASTPETSEVDIQYF
>NA|TRBV6-5|NA|TRBJ1-1
TGTGCCAGCAGTTACAGGGGTGGGGATGAAGCTTTCTTT
CASSYRGGDEAFF
>NA|TRBV30|NA|TRBJ2-2
TGTGCCTGGAGTGTACTAGTTCACGGGGAGCTGTTTTTT
CAWSVLVHGELFF
>once|TRBV9|TRBD1|TRBJ1-3
TGTGCCAGCAGCGTAGACGGGACAGGGTACGGAAACACCATATATTTT
CASSVDGTGYGNTIYF
>NA|TRBV15|TRBD2|TRBJ2-7
TGTGCCACCAGCAGGGGACTAGCGGGGCCCTCGCCCTCCTACGAGCAGTACTTC
CATSRGLAGPSPSYEQYF
>NA|TRBV18|TRBD2|TRBJ2-7
TGTGCCAGCTCCCCCGGACTAGCGGGAGCGTCCTACGAGCAGTACTTC
CASSPGLAGASYEQYF
>NA|TRBV11-2|NA|TRBJ1-2
TGTGCCAGCAGCTTACTCGGCGGATCCGTCTATGGCTACACCTTC
CASSLLGGSVYGYTF
>NA|TRBV30|TRBD2|TRBJ2-1
TGTGCCTGGATAAAATCTAGCGGGAGATCCTACAATGAGCAGTTCTTC
CAWIKSSGRSYNEQFF
>NA|TRBV5-5|NA|TRBJ2-7
TGTGCCAGCAGCTTGGCCGGTGGTAGCTCCTACGAGCAGTACTTC
CASSLAGGSSYEQYF
>NA|TRBV28|NA|TRBJ2-2
TGTGCCAGCAGATGGACAGACAGAACCACCGGGGAGCTGTTTTTT
CASRWTDRTTGELFF
>few|TRBV7-8|NA|TRBJ1-2
TGTGCCAGCAGCTCCGCGGGAGCTAACTATGGCTACACCTTC
CASSSAGANYGYTF
>NA|TRBV7-2|TRBD2|TRBJ2-1
TGTGCCAGCAGCTTAGACAGCGGGAGGGGGAATGAGCAGTTCTTC
CASSLDSGRGNEQFF
>NA|TRBV5-4|NA|TRBJ2-2
TGTGCCAGCAGCGCCGCGTTCCGGGGGGCGAGGCGCACCGGGGAGCTGTTTTTT
CASSAAFRGARRTGELFF
>NA|TRBV28|TRBD2|TRBJ2-5
TGTGCCAGCACCTACCTAGCGGGAGGTACCCAGTACTTC
CASTYLAGGTQYF
>NA|TRBV6-6|NA|TRBJ2-5
TGTGCCAGCAGGGCAGGGGTCGCGGAGACCCAGTACTTC
CASRAGVAETQYF
>NA|TRBV29-1|NA|TRBJ1-3
TGCAGCGTCCATCTCTCTGGAAACACCATATATTTT
CSVHLSGNTIYF
>NA|TRBV28|NA|TRBJ2-5
TGTGCCAGCAGTTTGATGGGGACCCAGTACTTC
CASSLMGTQYF
>NA|TRBV9|NA|TRBJ1-4
TGTGCCAGCAGTCCCGGGACCAACGGGGTGGGGCTGTTTTTT
CASSPGTNGVGLFF
>NA|TRBV5-8|NA|TRBJ2-2
TGTGCCAGCAGCTACGATCTGAACACCGGGGAGCTGTTTTTT
CASSYDLNTGELFF
>NA|TRBV9|NA|TRBJ1-2
TGTGCCAGCAGCGTGGGAGGGAACGAAGGGGGCTACACCTTC
CASSVGGNEGGYTF
>few|TRBV19|NA|TRBJ1-2
TGTGCCAGTACCTGGCAGGGTGGAGGGGATCGCTACACCTTC
CASTWQGGGDRYTF
>NA|TRBV29-1|TRBD1|TRBJ2-2
TGCAGCCTGGACAGGGGGCGGGCCGGGGAGCTGTTTTTT
CSLDRGRAGELFF
>NA|TRBV25-1|NA|TRBJ2-6
TGTGCCAGCAGTCCAAGGGACATTCCTGGGGCCAACGTCCTGACTTTC
CASSPRDIPGANVLTF
>NA|TRBV5-1|TRBD2|TRBJ2-7
TGCGCCAGCAGCTTGGGACGCGGGAGTTCCTACGAGCAGTACTTC
CASSLGRGSSYEQYF
>NA|TRBV5-1|TRBD2|TRBJ2-7
TGCGCTAGCAGCAGCGGGGGAGGGCCTGCCTACGAGCAGTACTTC
CASSSGGGPAYEQYF
>NA|TRBV29-1|TRBD1|TRBJ1-1
TGCAGCGTTTCTTCCAGGGGGCCCAACACTGAAGCTTTCTTT
CSVSSRGPNTEAFF
>NA|TRBV14|TRBD1|TRBJ1-2
TGTGCCAGCAGCCAAAGGACAGGCAGCTATGGCTACACCTTC
CASSQRTGSYGYTF
>NA|TRBV5-1|NA|TRBJ2-1
TGCGCCAGCAGCTTGGGACTCGGAACTTACAATGAGCAGTTCTTC
CASSLGLGTYNEQFF
>NA|TRBV18|TRBD2|TRBJ2-1
TGTGCCAGCTCACCAACGACTAGCGGGAGGGCCGGTGAGCAGTTCTTC
CASSPTTSGRAGEQFF
>NA|TRBV5-1|TRBD2|TRBJ2-2
TGCGCCAGCAGCGACACTAGCGGGAGGGCCCCCGGGGAGCTGTTTTTT
CASSDTSGRAPGELFF
>NA|TRBV29-1|TRBD1|TRBJ2-1
TGCAGCGTTGAATATCGAGACAGGGGTTACAATGAGCAGTTCTTC
CSVEYRDRGYNEQFF